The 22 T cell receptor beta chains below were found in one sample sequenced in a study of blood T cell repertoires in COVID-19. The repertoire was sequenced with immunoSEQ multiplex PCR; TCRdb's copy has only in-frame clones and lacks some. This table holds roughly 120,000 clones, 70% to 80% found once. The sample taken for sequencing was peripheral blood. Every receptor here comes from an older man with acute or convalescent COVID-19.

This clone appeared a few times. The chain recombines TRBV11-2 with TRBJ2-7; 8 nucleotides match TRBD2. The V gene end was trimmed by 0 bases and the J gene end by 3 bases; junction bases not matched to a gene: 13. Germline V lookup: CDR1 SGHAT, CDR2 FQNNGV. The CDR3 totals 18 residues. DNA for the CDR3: TGTGCCAGCAGCTTAGATGCCTGGACTAGCAGAAAGCTCTACGAGCAGTACTTC. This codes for CASSLDAWTSRKLYEQYF.

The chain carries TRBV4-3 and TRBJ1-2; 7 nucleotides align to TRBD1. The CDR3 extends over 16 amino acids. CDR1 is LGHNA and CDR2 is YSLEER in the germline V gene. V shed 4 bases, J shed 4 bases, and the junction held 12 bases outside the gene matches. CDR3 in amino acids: CASSRDRAGASYGYTF. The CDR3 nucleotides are TGCGCCAGCAGCCGCGACAGGGCTGGGGCTAGCTATGGCTACACCTTC.

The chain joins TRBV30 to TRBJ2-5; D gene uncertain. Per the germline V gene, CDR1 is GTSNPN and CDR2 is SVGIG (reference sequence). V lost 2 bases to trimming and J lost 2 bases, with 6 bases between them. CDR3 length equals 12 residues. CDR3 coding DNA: TGTGCCTGGAGTCCATTGCAAGAGACCCAGTACTTC. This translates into CAWSPLQETQYF.

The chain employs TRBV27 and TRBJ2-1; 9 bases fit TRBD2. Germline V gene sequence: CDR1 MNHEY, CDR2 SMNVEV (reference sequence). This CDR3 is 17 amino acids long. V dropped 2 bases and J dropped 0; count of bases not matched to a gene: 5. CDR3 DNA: TGTGCCAGCAGTTTAAGGCTAGCGGGAACCTCCTACAATGAGCAGTTCTTC. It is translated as CASSLRLAGTSYNEQFF.

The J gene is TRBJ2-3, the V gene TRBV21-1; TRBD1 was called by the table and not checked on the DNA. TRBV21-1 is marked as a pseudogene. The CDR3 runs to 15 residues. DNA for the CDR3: TGTGCCAGCAGCAAAAAGGCAGGGCAAGAAGATACGCAGTATTTT. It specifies CASSKKAGQEDTQYF.

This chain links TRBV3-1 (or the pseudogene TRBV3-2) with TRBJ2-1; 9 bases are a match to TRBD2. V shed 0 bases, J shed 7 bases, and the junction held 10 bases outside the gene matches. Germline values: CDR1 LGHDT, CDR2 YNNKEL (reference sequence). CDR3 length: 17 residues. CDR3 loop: CASSQDLASGILNEQFF. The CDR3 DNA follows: TGTGCCAGCAGCCAAGATTTGGCTAGCGGGATATTGAATGAGCAGTTCTTC.

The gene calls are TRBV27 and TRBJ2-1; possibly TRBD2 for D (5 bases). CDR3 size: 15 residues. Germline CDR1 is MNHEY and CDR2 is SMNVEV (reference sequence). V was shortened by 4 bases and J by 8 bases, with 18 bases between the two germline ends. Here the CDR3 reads CASSSTHITRDEQFF. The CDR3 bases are TGTGCCAGCAGTTCAACCCACATTACTAGAGATGAGCAGTTCTTC.

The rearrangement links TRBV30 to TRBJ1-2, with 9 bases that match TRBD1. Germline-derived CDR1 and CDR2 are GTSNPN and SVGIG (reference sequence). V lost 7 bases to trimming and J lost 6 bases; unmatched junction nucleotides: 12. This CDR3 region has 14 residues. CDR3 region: CAFKIGTGRDGYTF. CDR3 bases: TGTGCCTTTAAAATCGGGACAGGGAGAGATGGCTACACCTTC.

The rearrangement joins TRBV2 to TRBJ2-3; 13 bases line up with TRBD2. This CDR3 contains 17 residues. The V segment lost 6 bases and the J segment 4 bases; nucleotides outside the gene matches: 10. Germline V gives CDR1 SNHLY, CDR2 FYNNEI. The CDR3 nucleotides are TGTGCCAGCAGGAGCGGACTAGCGGGAGCATCGGCAGATACGCAGTATTTT. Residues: CASRSGLAGASADTQYF.

The CDR3 protein is CASSSGTGELFF. CDR3 nucleotide sequence: TGTGCCAGCAGCTCGGGGACCGGGGAGCTGTTTTTT. The V gene is TRBV7-3, the J gene TRBJ2-2; D is possibly TRBD2 (5 bases). This CDR3 is built from 12 residues. Trimming removed 4 bases from V and 5 bases from J, with 5 bases in between. The germline gives CDR1 SGHTA, CDR2 FQGTGA.

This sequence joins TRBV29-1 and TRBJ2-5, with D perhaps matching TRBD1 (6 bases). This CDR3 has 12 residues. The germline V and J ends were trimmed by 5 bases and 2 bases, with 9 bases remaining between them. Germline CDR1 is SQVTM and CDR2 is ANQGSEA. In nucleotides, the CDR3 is TGCAGCGTTCGGACAGATCAAGAGACCCAGTACTTC. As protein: CSVRTDQETQYF. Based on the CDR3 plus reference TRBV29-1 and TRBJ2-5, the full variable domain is SAVISQKPSRDICQRGTSLTIQCQVDSQVTMMFWYRQQPGQSLTLIATANQGSEATYESGFVIDKFPISRPNLTFSTLTVSNMSPEDSSIYLCSVRTDQETQYFGPGTRLLVL.

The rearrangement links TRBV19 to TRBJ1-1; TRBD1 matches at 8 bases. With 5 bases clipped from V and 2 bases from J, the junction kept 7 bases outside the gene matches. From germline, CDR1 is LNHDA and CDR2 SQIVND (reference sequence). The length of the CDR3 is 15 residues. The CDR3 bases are TGTGCCAGTAGTCCTTTCTCAGGGGGCAACACTGAAGCTTTCTTT. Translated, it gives CASSPFSGGNTEAFF.

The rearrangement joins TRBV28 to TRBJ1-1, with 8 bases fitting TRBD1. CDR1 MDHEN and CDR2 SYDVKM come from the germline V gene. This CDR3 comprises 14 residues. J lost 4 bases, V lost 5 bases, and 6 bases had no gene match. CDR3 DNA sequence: TGTGCCAGCAGTCCGGCAGGGGGCAGCACTGAAGCTTTCTTT. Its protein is CASSPAGGSTEAFF.

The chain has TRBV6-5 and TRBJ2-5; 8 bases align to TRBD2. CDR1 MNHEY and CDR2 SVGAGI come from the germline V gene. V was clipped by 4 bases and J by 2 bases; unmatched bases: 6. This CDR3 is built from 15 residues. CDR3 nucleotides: TGTGCCAGCAGTTCCCCTGCGGGAGGTCAAGAGACCCAGTACTTC. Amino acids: CASSSPAGGQETQYF.

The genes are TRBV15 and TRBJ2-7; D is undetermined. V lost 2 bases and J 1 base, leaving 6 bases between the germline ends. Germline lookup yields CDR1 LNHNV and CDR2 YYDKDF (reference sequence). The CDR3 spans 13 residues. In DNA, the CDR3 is TGTGCCACCAGCAGATCCCCGTCCTACGAGCAGTACTTC. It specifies CATSRSPSYEQYF.

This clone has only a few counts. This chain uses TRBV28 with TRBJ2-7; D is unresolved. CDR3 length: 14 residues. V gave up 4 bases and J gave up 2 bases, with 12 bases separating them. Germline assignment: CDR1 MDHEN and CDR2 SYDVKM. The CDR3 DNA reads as TGTGCCAGCAGTTCCAATGGCCACCCCTACGAGCAGTACTTC. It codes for CASSSNGHPYEQYF.

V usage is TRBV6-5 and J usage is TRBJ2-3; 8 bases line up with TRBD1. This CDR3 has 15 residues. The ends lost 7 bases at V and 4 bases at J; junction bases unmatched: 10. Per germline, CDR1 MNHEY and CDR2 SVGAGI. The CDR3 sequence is CASIKGQGGADTQYF. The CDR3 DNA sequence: TGTGCCAGCATCAAAGGACAGGGTGGGGCAGATACGCAGTATTTT.

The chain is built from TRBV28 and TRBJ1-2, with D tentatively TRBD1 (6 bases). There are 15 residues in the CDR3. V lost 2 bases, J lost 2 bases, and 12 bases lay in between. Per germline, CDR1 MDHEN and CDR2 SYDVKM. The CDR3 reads CASSLVATGNYGYTF. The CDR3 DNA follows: TGTGCCAGCAGTTTAGTAGCCACAGGGAACTATGGCTACACCTTC.

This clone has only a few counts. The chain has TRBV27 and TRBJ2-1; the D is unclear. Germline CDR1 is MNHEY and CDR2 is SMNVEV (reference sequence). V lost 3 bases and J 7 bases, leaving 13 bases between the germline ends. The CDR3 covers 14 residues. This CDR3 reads CASSFAPRRNEQFF. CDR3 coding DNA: TGTGCCAGCAGTTTCGCCCCTAGGCGGAATGAGCAGTTCTTC.

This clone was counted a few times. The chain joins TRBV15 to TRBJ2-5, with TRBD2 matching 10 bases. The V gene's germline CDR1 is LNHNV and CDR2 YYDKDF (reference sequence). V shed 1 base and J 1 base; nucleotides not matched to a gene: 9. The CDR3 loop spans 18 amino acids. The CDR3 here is CATSRGGLAGGFQETQYF. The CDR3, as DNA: TGTGCCACCAGCAGAGGTGGCTTAGCGGGAGGTTTCCAAGAGACCCAGTACTTC.

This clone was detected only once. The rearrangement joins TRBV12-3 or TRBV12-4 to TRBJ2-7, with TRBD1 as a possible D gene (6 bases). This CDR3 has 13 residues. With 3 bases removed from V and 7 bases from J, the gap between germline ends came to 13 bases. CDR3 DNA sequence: TGTGCCAGCAGTTTTAGCAGGGGTTGGGAGCAGTACTTC. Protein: CASSFSRGWEQYF.

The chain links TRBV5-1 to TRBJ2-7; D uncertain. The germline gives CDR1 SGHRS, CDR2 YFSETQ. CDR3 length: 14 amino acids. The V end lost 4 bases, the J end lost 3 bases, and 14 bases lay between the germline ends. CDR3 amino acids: CASSIDTNIYEQYF. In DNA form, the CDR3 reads TGCGCCAGCAGCATTGACACCAATATCTACGAGCAGTACTTC.